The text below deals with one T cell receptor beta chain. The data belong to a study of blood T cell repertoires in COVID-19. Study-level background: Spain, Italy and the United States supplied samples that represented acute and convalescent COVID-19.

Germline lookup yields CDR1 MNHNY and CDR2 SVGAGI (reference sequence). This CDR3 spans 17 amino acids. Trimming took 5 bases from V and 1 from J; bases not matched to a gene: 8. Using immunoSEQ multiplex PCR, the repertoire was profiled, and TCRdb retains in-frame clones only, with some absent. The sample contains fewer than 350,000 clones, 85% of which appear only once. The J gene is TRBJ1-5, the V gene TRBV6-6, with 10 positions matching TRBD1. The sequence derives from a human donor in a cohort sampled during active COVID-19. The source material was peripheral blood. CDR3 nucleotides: TGTGCCAGCAGTCCCTCGACAGGGGGCGAAAGCAATCAGCCCCAGCATTTT. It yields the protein CASSPSTGGESNQPQHF.